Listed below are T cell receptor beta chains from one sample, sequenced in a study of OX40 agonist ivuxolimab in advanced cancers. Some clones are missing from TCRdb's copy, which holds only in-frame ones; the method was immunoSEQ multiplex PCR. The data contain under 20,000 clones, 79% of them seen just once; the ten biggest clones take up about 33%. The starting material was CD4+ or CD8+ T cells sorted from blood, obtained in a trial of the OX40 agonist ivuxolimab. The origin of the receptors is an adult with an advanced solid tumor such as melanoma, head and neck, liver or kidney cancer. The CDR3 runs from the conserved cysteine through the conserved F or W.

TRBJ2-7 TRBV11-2 CASSFGPTYEQYF
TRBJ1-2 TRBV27 CASSSGVYGYTF
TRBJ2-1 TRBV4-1 CASSHYLAGDYNEQFF
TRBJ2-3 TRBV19 CASSARDVTSTDTQYF
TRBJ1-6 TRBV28 CASSSEGTVFYNSPLHF
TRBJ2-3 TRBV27 CASSLSITDTQYF
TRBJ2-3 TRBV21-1 CASSSGGRGPDTQYF
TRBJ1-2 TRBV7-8 CASSLASLYGYTF
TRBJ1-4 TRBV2 CASRREGDNEKLFF
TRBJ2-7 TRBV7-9 CASSSGQGPYEQYF
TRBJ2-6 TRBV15 CATQRDSGANVLTF
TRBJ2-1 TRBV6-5 CASSYSGYSYNEQFF
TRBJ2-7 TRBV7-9 CASSSTSGLSEQYF
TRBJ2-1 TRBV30 CAWSQVRGPYNEQFF
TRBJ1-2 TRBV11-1 CASSPGTGNYGYTF
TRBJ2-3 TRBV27 CASSYLAGFDTQYF
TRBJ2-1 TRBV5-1 CASSLGVFGWNEQFF
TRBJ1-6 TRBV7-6 CASSLGRTNSPLHF
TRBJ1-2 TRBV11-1 CASSGPITSNYGYTF
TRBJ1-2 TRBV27 CASSLSPPGGSYGYTF
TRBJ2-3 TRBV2 CASTRTITDTQYF
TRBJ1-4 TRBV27 CASSLSAGYVAKLFF